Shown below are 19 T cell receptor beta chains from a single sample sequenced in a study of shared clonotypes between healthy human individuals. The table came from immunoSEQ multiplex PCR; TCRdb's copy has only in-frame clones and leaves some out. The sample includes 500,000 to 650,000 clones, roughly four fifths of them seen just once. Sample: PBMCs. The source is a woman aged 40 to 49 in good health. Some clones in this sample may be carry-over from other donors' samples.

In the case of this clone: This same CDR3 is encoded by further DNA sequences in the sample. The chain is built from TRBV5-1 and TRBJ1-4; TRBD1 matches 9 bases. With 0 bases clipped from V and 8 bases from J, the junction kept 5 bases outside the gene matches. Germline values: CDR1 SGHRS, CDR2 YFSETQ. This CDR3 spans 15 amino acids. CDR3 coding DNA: TGCGCCAGCAGCTTGGCCGGACAGGGGAACGAAAAACTGTTTTTT. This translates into CASSLAGQGNEKLFF.

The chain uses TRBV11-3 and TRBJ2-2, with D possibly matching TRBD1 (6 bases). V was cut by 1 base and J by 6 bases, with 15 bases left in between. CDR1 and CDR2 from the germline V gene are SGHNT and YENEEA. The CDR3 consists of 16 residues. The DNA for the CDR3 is TGTGCCAGCAGCTTAGCTGGGGGACAATCTGCCGGGGAGCTGTTTTTT. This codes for CASSLAGGQSAGELFF.

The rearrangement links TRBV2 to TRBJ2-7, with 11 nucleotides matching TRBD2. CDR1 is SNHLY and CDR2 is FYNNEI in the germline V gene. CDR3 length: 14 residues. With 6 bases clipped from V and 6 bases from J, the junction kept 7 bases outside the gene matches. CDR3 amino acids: CASRELAGEAEQYF. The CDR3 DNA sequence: TGTGCCAGCAGGGAACTAGCGGGAGAAGCCGAGCAGTACTTC.

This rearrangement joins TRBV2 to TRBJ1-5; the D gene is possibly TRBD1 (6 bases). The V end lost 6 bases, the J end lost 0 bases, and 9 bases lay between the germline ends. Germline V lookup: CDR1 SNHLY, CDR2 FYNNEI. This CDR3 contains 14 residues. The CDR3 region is CASRDSLSNQPQHF. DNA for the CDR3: TGTGCCAGCAGGGACAGCCTTAGCAATCAGCCCCAGCATTTT.

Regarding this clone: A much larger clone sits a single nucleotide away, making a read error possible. The DNA of the CDR3 is TGTGCCAGCAGCCAAGGAGGGACCCTGGGCACTGAAGCTTTCTTT. This sequence encodes CASSQGGTLGTEAFF. This sequence joins TRBV4-2 and TRBJ1-1; the D gene is possibly TRBD1 (5 bases). The V gene lost 1 base and the J gene lost 4 bases, with 13 bases spanning the gap. From germline, CDR1 is LGHNA and CDR2 YNFKEQ. The CDR3 has 15 residues.

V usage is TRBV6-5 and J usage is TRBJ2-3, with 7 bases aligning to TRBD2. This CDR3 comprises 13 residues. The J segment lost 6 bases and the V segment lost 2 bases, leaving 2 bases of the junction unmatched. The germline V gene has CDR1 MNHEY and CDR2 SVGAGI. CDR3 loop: CASSYREGDTQYF. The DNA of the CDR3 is TGTGCCAGCAGTTACAGGGAGGGGGATACGCAGTATTTT.

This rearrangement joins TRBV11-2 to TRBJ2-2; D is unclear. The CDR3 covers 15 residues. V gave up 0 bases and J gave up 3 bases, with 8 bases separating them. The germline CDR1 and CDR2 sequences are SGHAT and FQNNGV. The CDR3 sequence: CASSLEGPYTGELFF. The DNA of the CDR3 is TGTGCCAGCAGCTTAGAAGGGCCCTACACCGGGGAGCTGTTTTTT.

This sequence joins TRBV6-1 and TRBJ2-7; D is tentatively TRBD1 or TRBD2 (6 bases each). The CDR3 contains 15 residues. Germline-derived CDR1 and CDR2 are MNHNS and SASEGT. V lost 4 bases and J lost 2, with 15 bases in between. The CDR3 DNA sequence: TGTGCCAGCAGTGGAGGGGGGATCACTACCTACGAGCAGTACTTC. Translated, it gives CASSGGGITTYEQYF.

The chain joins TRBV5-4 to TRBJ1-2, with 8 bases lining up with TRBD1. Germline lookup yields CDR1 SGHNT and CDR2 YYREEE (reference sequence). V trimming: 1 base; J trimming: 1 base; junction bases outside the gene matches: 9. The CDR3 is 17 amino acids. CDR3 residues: CASSLRTGYHNNYGYTF. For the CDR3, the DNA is TGTGCCAGCAGCTTGAGGACAGGGTATCATAATAACTATGGCTACACCTTC.

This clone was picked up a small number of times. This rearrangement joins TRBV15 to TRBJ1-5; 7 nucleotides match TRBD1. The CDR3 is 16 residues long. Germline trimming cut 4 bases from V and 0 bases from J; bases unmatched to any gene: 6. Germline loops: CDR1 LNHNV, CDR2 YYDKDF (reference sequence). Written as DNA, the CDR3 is TGTGCCACCAGCATCGGACAGGCCGATAGCAATCAGCCCCAGCATTTT. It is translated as CATSIGQADSNQPQHF.

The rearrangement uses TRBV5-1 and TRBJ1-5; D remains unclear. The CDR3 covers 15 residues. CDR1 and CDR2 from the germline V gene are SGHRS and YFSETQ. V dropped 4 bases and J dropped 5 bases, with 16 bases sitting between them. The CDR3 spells CASSPGGNVYQPQHF. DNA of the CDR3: TGCGCCAGCAGCCCAGGCGGGAATGTTTATCAGCCCCAGCATTTT.

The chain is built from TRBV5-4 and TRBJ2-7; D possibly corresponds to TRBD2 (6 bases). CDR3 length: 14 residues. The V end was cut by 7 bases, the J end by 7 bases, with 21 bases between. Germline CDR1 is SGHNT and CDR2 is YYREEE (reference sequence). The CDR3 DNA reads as TGTGCCAGCTCCACCGGGACTGAGGGGAGGGAGCAGTACTTC. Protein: CASSTGTEGREQYF.

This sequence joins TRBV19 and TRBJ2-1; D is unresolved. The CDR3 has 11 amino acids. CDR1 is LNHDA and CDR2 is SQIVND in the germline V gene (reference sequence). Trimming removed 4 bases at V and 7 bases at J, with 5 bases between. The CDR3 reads CASSNLNEQFF. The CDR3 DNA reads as TGTGCCAGTAGTAATCTGAATGAGCAGTTCTTC. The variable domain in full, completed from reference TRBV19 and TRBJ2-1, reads DGGITQSPKYLFRKEGQNVTLSCEQNLNHDAMYWYRQDPGQGLRLIYYSQIVNDFQKGDIAEGYSVSREKKESFPLTVTSAQKNPTAFYLCASSNLNEQFFGPGTRLTVL.

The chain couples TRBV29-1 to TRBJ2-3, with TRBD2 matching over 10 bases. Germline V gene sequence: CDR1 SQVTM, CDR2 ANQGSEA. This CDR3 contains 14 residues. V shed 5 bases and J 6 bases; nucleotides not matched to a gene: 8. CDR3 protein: CSVSIGLADDTQYF. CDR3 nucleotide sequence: TGCAGCGTTTCCATTGGACTAGCGGACGATACGCAGTATTTT.

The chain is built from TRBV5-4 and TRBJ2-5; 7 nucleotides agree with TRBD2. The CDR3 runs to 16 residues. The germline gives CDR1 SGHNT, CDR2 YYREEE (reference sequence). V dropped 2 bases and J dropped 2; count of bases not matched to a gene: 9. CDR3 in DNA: TGTGCCAGCAGCTTTCCTGGGGGGAGGGGACAAGAGACCCAGTACTTC. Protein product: CASSFPGGRGQETQYF.

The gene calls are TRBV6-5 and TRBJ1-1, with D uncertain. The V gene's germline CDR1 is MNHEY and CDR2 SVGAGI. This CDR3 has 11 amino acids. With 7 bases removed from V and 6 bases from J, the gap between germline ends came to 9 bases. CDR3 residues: CASMRGSEAFF. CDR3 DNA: TGTGCCAGCATGAGAGGATCTGAAGCTTTCTTT.

Here the CDR3 DNA reads TGCAGCGTTGTTCCGACAGGGTCCTACGAGCAGTACTTC. Its translation: CSVVPTGSYEQYF. The V gene is TRBV29-1, the J gene TRBJ2-7, with TRBD1 matching 7 bases. The CDR3 is 13 residues long. Trimming took 4 bases from V and 1 from J; bases not matched to a gene: 4. Germline V gene data show CDR1 as SQVTM and CDR2 as ANQGSEA.

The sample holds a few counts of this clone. CDR3: CASSESGGQEKLFF. CDR3 nucleotides: TGTGCCAGCAGTGAATCCGGGGGACAGGAAAAACTGTTTTTT. This chain links TRBV6-1 with TRBJ1-4; 7 bases are a match to TRBD1. Germline V gene sequence: CDR1 MNHNS, CDR2 SASEGT. With 2 bases clipped from V and 8 bases from J, the junction kept 5 bases outside the gene matches. The CDR3 consists of 14 residues.

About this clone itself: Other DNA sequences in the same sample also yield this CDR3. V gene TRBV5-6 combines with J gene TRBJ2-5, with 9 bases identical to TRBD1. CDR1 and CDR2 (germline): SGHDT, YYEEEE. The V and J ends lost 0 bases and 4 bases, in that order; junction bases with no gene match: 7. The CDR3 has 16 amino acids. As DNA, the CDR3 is TGTGCCAGCAGCTTGGTGGACAGGGGCTTGAGAGAGACCCAGTACTTC. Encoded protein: CASSLVDRGLRETQYF.